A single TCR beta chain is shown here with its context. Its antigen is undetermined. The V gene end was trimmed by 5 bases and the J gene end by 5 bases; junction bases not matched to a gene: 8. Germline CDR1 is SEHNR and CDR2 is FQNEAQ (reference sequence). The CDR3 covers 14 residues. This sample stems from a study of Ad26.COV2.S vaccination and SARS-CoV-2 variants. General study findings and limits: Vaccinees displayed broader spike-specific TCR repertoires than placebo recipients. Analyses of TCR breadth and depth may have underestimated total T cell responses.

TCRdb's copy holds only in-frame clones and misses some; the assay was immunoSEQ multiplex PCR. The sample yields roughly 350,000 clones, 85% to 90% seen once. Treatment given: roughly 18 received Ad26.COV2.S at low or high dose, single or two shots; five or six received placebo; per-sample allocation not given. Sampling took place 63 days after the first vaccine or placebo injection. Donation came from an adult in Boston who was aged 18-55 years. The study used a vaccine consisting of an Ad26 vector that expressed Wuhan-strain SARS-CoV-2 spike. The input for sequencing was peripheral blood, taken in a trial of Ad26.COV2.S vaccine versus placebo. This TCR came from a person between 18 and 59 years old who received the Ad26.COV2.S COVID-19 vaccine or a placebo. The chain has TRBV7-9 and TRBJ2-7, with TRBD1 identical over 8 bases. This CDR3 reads CASSHRDRNNEQYF. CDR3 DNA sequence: TGTGCCAGCAGCCACCGGGACAGGAACAACGAGCAGTACTTC.